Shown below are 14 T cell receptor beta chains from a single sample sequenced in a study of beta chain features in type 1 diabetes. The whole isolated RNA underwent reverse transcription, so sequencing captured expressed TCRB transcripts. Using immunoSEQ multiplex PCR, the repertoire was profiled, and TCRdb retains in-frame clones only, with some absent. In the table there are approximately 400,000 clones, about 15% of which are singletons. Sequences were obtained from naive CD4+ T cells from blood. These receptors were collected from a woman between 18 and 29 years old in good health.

The CDR3 DNA reads TGTGCCAGCAGCTTCCGACTAGCGGGAAGCACAGATACGCAGTATTTT. It is translated as CASSFRLAGSTDTQYF. V is TRBV7-2 and J is TRBJ2-3; 11 bases are a match to TRBD2. Germline lookup yields CDR1 SGHTA and CDR2 FQGNSA. The J segment lost 0 bases and the V segment lost 3 bases, leaving 2 bases of the junction unmatched. The CDR3 has 16 residues.

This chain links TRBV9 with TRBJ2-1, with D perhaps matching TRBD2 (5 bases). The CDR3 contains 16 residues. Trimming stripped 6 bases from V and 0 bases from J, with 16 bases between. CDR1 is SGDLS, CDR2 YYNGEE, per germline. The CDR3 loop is CASTSLGSYSYNEQFF. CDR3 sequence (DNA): TGTGCCAGCACCTCACTAGGGTCGTACTCCTACAATGAGCAGTTCTTC.

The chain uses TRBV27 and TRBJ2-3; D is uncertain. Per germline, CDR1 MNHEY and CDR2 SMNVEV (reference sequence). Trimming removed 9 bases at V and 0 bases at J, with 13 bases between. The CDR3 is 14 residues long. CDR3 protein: CASAEGGSTDTQYF. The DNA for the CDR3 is TGTGCCAGTGCGGAAGGCGGTAGCACAGATACGCAGTATTTT.

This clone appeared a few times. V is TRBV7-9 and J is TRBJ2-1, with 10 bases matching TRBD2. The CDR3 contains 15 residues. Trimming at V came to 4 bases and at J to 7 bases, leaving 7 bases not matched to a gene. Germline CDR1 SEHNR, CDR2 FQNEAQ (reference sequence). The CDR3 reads CASSSLAGAENEQFF. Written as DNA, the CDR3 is TGTGCCAGCAGCTCCCTAGCGGGAGCTGAGAATGAGCAGTTCTTC.

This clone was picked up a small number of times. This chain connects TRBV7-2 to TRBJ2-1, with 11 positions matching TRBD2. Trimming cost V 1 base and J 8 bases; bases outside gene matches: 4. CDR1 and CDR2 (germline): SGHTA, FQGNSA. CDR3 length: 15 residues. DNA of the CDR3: TGTGCCAGCAGCTTAGTTACTAGCGGGAGCGATGAGCAGTTCTTC. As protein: CASSLVTSGSDEQFF.

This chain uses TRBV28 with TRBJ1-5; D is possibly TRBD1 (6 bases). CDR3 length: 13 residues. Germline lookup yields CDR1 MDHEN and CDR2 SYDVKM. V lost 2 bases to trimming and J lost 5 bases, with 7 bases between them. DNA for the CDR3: TGTGCCAGCAGTTTACAGGGGCATCAGCCCCAGCATTTT. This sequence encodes CASSLQGHQPQHF.

In DNA form, the CDR3 reads TGTGCCTGGATCCCCGGACTAGCAGCCTACGAGCAGTACTTC. Encoded protein: CAWIPGLAAYEQYF. V is TRBV30 and J is TRBJ2-7; 8 positions match TRBD2. The CDR3 extends over 14 amino acids. Germline V gives CDR1 GTSNPN, CDR2 SVGIG (reference sequence). J lost 2 bases, V lost 4 bases, and 7 bases had no gene match.

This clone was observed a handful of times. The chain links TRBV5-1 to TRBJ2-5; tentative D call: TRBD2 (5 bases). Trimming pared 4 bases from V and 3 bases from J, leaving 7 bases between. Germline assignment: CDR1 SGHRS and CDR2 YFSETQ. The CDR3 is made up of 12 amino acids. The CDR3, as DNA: TGCGCCAGCAGCCGGGGAGAAGAGACCCAGTACTTC. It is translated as CASSRGEETQYF.

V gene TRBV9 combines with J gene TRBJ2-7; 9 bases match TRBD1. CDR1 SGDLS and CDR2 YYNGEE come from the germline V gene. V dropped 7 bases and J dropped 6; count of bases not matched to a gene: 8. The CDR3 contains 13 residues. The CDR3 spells CASPGDRVGEQYF. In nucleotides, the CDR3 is TGTGCCAGCCCTGGGGACAGGGTCGGCGAGCAGTACTTC.

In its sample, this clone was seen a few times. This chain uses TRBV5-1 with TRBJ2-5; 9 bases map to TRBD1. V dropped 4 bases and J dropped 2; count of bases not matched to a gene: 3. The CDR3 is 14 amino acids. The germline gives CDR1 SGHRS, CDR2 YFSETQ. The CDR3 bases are TGCGCCAGCAGCATCGACAGGGGGCAAGAGACCCAGTACTTC. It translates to CASSIDRGQETQYF.

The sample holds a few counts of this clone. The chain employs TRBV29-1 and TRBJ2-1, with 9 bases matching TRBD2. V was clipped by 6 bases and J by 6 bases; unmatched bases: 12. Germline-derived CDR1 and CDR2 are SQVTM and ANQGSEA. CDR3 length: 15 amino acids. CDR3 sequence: CSVAVGRGLANEQFF. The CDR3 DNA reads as TGCAGCGTCGCCGTGGGCAGGGGACTAGCCAATGAGCAGTTCTTC.

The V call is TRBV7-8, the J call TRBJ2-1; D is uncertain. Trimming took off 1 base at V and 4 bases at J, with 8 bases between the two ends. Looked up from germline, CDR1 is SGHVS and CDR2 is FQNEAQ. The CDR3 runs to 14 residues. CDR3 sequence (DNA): TGTGCCAGCAGCTTAGGGCCCGCTTACAATGAGCAGTTCTTC. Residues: CASSLGPAYNEQFF.

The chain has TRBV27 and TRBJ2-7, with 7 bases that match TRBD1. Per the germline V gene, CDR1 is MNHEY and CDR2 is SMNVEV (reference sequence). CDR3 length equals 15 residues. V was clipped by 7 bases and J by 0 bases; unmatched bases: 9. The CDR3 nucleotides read TGTGCCAGCACCCTATGGGGGACAGCCTCCTACGAGCAGTACTTC. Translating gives CASTLWGTASYEQYF.

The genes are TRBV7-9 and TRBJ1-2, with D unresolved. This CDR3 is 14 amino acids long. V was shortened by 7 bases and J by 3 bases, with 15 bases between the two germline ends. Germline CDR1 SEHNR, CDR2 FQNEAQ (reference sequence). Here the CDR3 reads CASTILLPDYGYTF. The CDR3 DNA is TGTGCCAGCACTATATTACTACCGGACTATGGCTACACCTTC.